This T cell receptor (beta chain) stems from a study of cytomegalovirus exposure and HLA in healthy donors (dated by TCRdb to the late 2010s). Describing the broader study: In an earlier analysis of several hundred of the donors, 276 Gb of sequence data and 117 million unique TCR beta sequences from about 179 million T cells were reported. Every discovery cohort repertoire had been produced on one sequencing platform. An early release covering roughly 640 HLA-typed donors comprised about 290 gigabases of sequencing data and 85 million or so unique TCR sequences. In addition to the first cohort of 666 subjects, a separate validation cohort of 120 different subjects was used. Typing coverage differed by locus: A, B, C, DRB1 and DQB1 were typed in about 620-630 donors, DQA1 in approximately 520, DPA1 in 606, and DPB1 in roughly 450. Donor age, sex, ethnicity and CMV serostatus were compiled together with the repertoire data. HLA typing covered class I and class II loci at four-digit resolution. Roughly five DR-DQ haplotypes were handled as single units for association and clustering because linkage in the cohort was strong. To study patterns of TCR occurrence, a later analysis re-analyzed previously published TCR beta repertoires from just over 650 donors and added high-resolution HLA genotyping. Genome-wide SNP genotypes for about 65% of the roughly 670 donors were used in a later genetic analysis, which treated that subset as a discovery cohort. The study used immunosequencing to profile the T cell repertoires of approximately 690 subjects and linked those repertoires to cytomegalovirus serostatus. The aim of the study was to test whether cataloging public T cell receptors could identify signatures of past pathogen exposure. Among some 400 genotyped donors of the cohort, an average of about 240,000 unique TCR beta nucleotide sequences was sequenced per donor, of which about 20% were non-productive. To predict cytomegalovirus infection status, the study brought together high-throughput TCR immunosequencing, statistical association of individual TCRs with disease status, and machine learning. Rather than drawing on any new phenotypic data, the later analysis identified candidate immune exposures from TCR beta sequences and the way those sequences occurred across donors. In an earlier analysis of roughly 600 of the donors, high-throughput TCR beta sequencing was used to judge whether each TCR beta V gene segment behaved as functional or pseudogenic. Among the approximately 430 genotyped donors, around 81% belonged to the genetic ancestry cluster associated with self-reported Caucasian donors. What the authors observed across the whole study: Compared with equally common non-associated chains, HLA-associated TCR beta chains in a later analysis were more clonally expanded and had lower generation probabilities. Several of the top co-occurrence clusters appeared to be linked to parvovirus B19, influenza, CMV and Epstein-Barr virus, according to a later analysis. Broadly in line with IMGT annotations, most TCR beta V segments showed up in productive rearrangements about 87% or about 30% of the time in an earlier analysis of approximately 640 of the donors. Specific HLA alleles were associated with roughly 16,000 TCR beta sequences at a false discovery rate of 0.05 in a later analysis. Correlated functional status among segregating V segments might reflect linkage disequilibrium, but an unknown experimental factor could not be ruled out. In a later genetic analysis, a missense DCLRE1C variant was associated with V-gene and J-gene trimming of TCR beta chains, and the association was replicated in an independent cohort. Immune exposure information for the cohort was limited to CMV serostatus. Because some donors lacked HLA typing at each locus, the association tests relied only on the typed subset. In a later genetic analysis, fewer N-insertions in productive TCRs were reported among donors in an Asian-associated ancestry cluster than the roughly 700-donor mean. Roughly uniform sequencing depth across donors was assumed in presence/absence analyses, although this assumption may not hold. A further reported finding was that TCR beta sequences accurately predicted the HLA-A and HLA-B alleles for most subjects in the first cohort. According to a later analysis, TCR association rates differed among HLA loci, with DRB1 alleles showing the most associated TCRs and HLA-C alleles showing the fewest. Because counts were too low, under 20 rarely observed V segments, including chromosome 9 orphons, were left out of the earlier analysis of roughly 600 of the donors. Strong co-occurrence of HLA alleles, especially DR and DQ, made assigning TCR associations to individual alleles difficult. The cohort was sequenced for TCR beta chains only, and without alpha or paired-chain data the features that could be detected were limited. Cytomegalovirus status was reported to be diagnosed by the classifier with high specificity and sensitivity in both the original and validation cohorts. Some IMGT-functional V segments, including TRBV6-2 and TRBV6-3, could not be distinguished by the 87-base-pair reads and were therefore excluded. In vitro tests confirmed that a few of the cytomegalovirus-associated TCR beta chains recognize cytomegalovirus antigens. A total of 164 TCR beta chains were listed by the study as associated with cytomegalovirus. Across donors, most TCR sequences were observed very rarely, whereas some public TCRs were present in many individuals. A later analysis found that most CMV-associated TCR beta chains appeared HLA-restricted, with HLA associations seemingly driven largely by CMV exposure. The authors suggested that the approach could potentially be generalized to other disease states and immunological phenotypes. A cluster of highly shared sequence variants was judged likely to represent a technical artifact of the sequencing pipeline.

Libraries were built with the immunoSEQ multiplex PCR assay. The multiplex PCR relied on a mix of 60 forward primers for TCR Vbeta segments and 13 reverse primers for TCR Jbeta segments. A multiplex PCR assay on genomic DNA amplified the CDR3 region of rearranged TCR beta genes. On the Illumina HiSeq System, the amplified TCR beta libraries were sequenced as 87-base-pair reads. Per the authors' processing: A later analysis tallied 70 million to 100 million unique TCR beta chains across the 700 or so repertoires, and around 9.9 million of those chains were shared by two or more donors. Raw reads were error-corrected and collapsed into unique sequences by a nearest-neighbor algorithm in which closely related sequences were merged to remove PCR and sequencing errors. CDR3 sequences were aligned to IMGT reference sequences to assign V, D and J gene segments. For a sequence to be retained, at least a six-nucleotide match to both a V gene segment and a J gene segment was required. Rearrangements were classified as productive when the CDR3 lacked stop codons and remained in frame with V and J, and all other rearrangements were classified as non-productive. Following IMGT convention, CDR3 was defined as the stretch from the second conserved V-encoded cysteine to the conserved J-encoded phenylalanine. Sequences without an unambiguous match to a single V gene segment were excluded from the earlier analysis of 500 to 700 of the donors. In an earlier analysis of more than 500 of the donors, a V segment was called functional when productive rearrangements were above 56.7%, and segregating when the standard deviation between donors exceeded 5%. A statistical classification framework was built for diagnosing cytomegalovirus status from the catalog of TCR beta chain sequences. V and J gene assignment, in a later analysis, came from comparing TCR nucleotide sequences with IMGT/GENE-DB human TR gene sequences. The TCRdist pipeline was used in a later analysis to assign CDR3 sequences and most-parsimonious VDJ recombination scenarios. In a later analysis, each TCR beta chain was defined by its CDR3 amino acid sequence together with its V-gene family, and reads lacking a unique V-gene family were excluded. To address suspected cross-contamination and a sequencing artifact, a later analysis removed some 620 highly shared, low-generation-probability nucleotide sequences. In a later analysis, a clonal expansion index was calculated for each public chain from normalized within-repertoire ranks of inferred template counts. In a later analysis, generation probabilities were computed with a VDJ recombination model fitted to out-of-frame rearrangements, and the resulting probabilities were checked against IGoR. Hypergeometric tests were used in a later analysis to score TCR-TCR, TCR-HLA and TCR-CMV co-occurrence, with a repertoire-size bias correction applied to the TCR pairs. A later analysis estimated false discovery rates by permuting HLA or CMV assignments 20 times. In a later analysis, co-occurring TCRs were grouped using DBSCAN, and TCRdist sequence similarity was added for clustering within HLA-allele-positive subsets. Repertoires with fewer than 30,000 or more than 120,000 public chains were left out of co-occurrence clustering, as were four to six repertoires with anomalous nucleotide sharing. TCRdb re-hosts the immuneACCESS table, in-frame sequences only. Its copies lack some clones; in the studies checked, an unresolved V gene accounts for under half of them, and the cause for the rest is not known. Clone size and V and J calls were adopted from that table, with D and trimming inferred from the DNA. For this sample the table gives 120,000 to 150,000 clones, of which 82% were detected only once. The ten largest clonotypes hold approximately 2.3% of the sample.

The cohort comprised fewer than 750 healthy bone marrow donors. All cohort members were sampled while nominally healthy, although unrecorded immune exposures were likely present. The donor was CMV seronegative and was included in the group of 352 seronegative cohort members. A peripheral blood sample was provided by each donor, and peripheral blood mononuclear cells were used for TCR beta sequencing. The Qiagen DNeasy Blood Extraction Kit was used to extract genomic DNA from the blood cell samples. In regard to this clone: It lacks a known antigen. Per-base quality was not reported, and no clone a single base away is much larger than it.

Relative to germline, V is missing 6 bases and J is missing 4 bases, with 2 bases of the junction outside any gene match. Spanning cysteine to phenylalanine, the CDR3 consists of 14 amino acids. Solely the CDR3 DNA is kept, with 42 bases framed from the first base. CDR1 is given as LNHDA and CDR2 as SQIVND, both from the germline V gene (reference sequence). Here the chain combines TRBV19 and TRBJ2-1; TRBD2 lines up with 11 middle nucleotides. This clonotype originated in a male donor in good health and CMV-seronegative. Source material: PBMCs. The DNA sequence reads TGTGCCAGTAGGGGGACTAGCGGTTACAATGAGCAGTTCTTC. This yields the protein CASRGTSGYNEQFF. With the portions outside the CDR3 filled from the reference TRBV19 and TRBJ2-1 genes, the complete variable region becomes DGGITQSPKYLFRKEGQNVTLSCEQNLNHDAMYWYRQDPGQGLRLIYYSQIVNDFQKGDIAEGYSVSREKKESFPLTVTSAQKNPTAFYLCASRGTSGYNEQFFGPGTRLTVL.